This TCR beta chain comes out of a study of CD8 T cells in Susac syndrome. Findings and caveats of the study: The TCR sequencing and HLA analysis in the study involved a relatively small number of individuals, as the study acknowledged.

Sequencing of TCR beta drew on CD8+ and CD4+ T cells from blood. A remark on this clonotype: Its matching antigen is unknown.

This CDR3 comprises 13 residues. CDR1 is MNHEY and CDR2 is SVGEGT in the germline V gene. Trimming took 2 bases from V and 6 from J, leaving 10 bases between them. Random hexamers were used to reverse transcribe 0.5 to 1 ug of RNA. TCRdb re-derived calls from the immunoSEQ multiplex PCR reads in MiXCR, one entry per CDR3 protein. The repertoire holds fewer than 35,000 distinct CDR3 sequences, with roughly 94% as singletons. The chain is built from TRBV6-2 or TRBV6-3 and TRBJ1-2; D is possibly TRBD1 (5 bases). The TCR comes from a human donor in good health. The sample comprised CD8+ T cells from PBMCs. CDR3 nucleotide sequence: TGTGCCAGCAGTTACGGACCGGGGGATGGCTACACCTTC. Protein product: CASSYGPGDGYTF.